A selection of T cell receptor beta chains follows, all from one sample in a study of shared clonotypes between healthy human individuals. Profiling relied on immunoSEQ multiplex PCR, and the TCRdb table lists in-frame clones only, not all of them. The sample shows about a million clones, 75% of them seen only once. The sample consisted of memory CD4+ T cells sorted from blood. The receptors shown here come from a man aged 18 to 30 in good health. Each CDR3 is given with its conserved first and last residue. Each record gives: V gene, D gene, J gene, clone size, CDR3 protein, CDR3 DNA. The D gene is left open where the match is weak. Only some rows state a clone size, as once, few, many or a class for expanded clones.

v_gene: TRBV18; d_gene: -; j_gene: TRBJ2-4; abundance: -; CDR3aa: CASSPPGQLNIQYF; CDR3nt: TGTGCCAGCTCACCACCGGGGCAGTTAAACATTCAGTACTTC
v_gene: TRBV5-1; d_gene: -; j_gene: TRBJ2-1; abundance: -; CDR3aa: CASSLGAERFF; CDR3nt: TGCGCCAGCAGCTTGGGGGCCGAGCGGTTCTTC
v_gene: TRBV5-3; d_gene: -; j_gene: TRBJ2-1; abundance: -; CDR3aa: CARSGTIGGTYNEQFF; CDR3nt: TGTGCCAGAAGCGGGACGATAGGGGGAACCTACAATGAGCAGTTCTTC
v_gene: TRBV5-4; d_gene: -; j_gene: TRBJ2-1; abundance: -; CDR3aa: CASSLAGLNYNEQFF; CDR3nt: TGTGCCAGCAGCTTGGCAGGACTGAACTACAATGAGCAGTTCTTC
v_gene: TRBV11-2; d_gene: -; j_gene: TRBJ2-7; abundance: -; CDR3aa: CASSLEEGRGYEQYF; CDR3nt: TGTGCCAGCAGCTTAGAAGAGGGGCGCGGCTACGAGCAGTACTTC
v_gene: TRBV27; d_gene: TRBD2; j_gene: TRBJ2-1; abundance: few; CDR3aa: CASSLWVAGGYNEQFF; CDR3nt: TGTGCCAGCAGTTTATGGGTAGCGGGGGGTTACAATGAGCAGTTCTTC
v_gene: TRBV5-1; d_gene: -; j_gene: TRBJ1-2; abundance: -; CDR3aa: CASSSIGSGASYGYTF; CDR3nt: TGCGCCAGCAGCTCGATCGGGTCGGGGGCAAGCTATGGCTACACCTTC
v_gene: TRBV7-6; d_gene: TRBD1; j_gene: TRBJ2-1; abundance: -; CDR3aa: CASSLGQGPYNEQFF; CDR3nt: TGTGCCAGCAGCCTGGGACAGGGGCCCTACAATGAGCAGTTCTTC
v_gene: TRBV9; d_gene: TRBD2; j_gene: TRBJ2-1; abundance: -; CDR3aa: CASSWSGGTYNEQFF; CDR3nt: TGTGCCAGCAGCTGGAGCGGGGGGACGTACAATGAGCAGTTCTTC
v_gene: TRBV9; d_gene: -; j_gene: TRBJ2-1; abundance: -; CDR3aa: CASRLYFRELWAYSYNEQFF; CDR3nt: TGTGCCAGCAGACTATACTTCAGGGAGCTATGGGCCTATAGCTACAATGAGCAGTTCTTC
v_gene: TRBV10-3; d_gene: TRBD2; j_gene: TRBJ2-1; abundance: once; CDR3aa: CAITEAGGPYNEQFF; CDR3nt: TGTGCCATCACCGAGGCGGGGGGGCCTTACAATGAGCAGTTCTTC
v_gene: TRBV5-6; d_gene: -; j_gene: TRBJ1-1; abundance: -; CDR3aa: CASSFTSNTEAFF; CDR3nt: TGTGCCAGCAGCTTCACGTCGAACACTGAAGCTTTCTTT
v_gene: TRBV10-3; d_gene: TRBD2; j_gene: TRBJ2-3; abundance: -; CDR3aa: CAISAGGGAISSDTQYF; CDR3nt: TGTGCCATCAGTGCGGGCGGGGGGGCCATTTCATCCGATACGCAGTATTTT
v_gene: TRBV7-9; d_gene: -; j_gene: TRBJ1-1; abundance: few; CDR3aa: CASSHEGGTEAFF; CDR3nt: TGTGCCAGCAGCCATGAGGGAGGCACTGAAGCTTTCTTT